This T cell receptor (beta chain) stems from a study of neurological immune-mediated disorders. Trimming shortened V by 3 bases and J by 0 bases, and 6 bases separated the two germline ends. This CDR3 has 15 residues. Germline values: CDR1 SGHTA, CDR2 FQGNSA. TCRdb ran MiXCR on the 5' RACE reads and lists one entry per CDR3 protein. This sample has 85,000 to 100,000 distinct CDR3 sequences, with around 3.3% found just once. This clonotype appeared many times. J is TRBJ2-6 and V is TRBV7-2, with D unresolved. Input material: PBMCs. This clonotype was sampled from a woman aged 18 to 35 with multiple sclerosis. CDR3 nucleotides: TGTGCCAGCAGCTTGATTGCCTCTGGGGCCAACGTCCTGACTTTC. Translating it yields CASSLIASGANVLTF.